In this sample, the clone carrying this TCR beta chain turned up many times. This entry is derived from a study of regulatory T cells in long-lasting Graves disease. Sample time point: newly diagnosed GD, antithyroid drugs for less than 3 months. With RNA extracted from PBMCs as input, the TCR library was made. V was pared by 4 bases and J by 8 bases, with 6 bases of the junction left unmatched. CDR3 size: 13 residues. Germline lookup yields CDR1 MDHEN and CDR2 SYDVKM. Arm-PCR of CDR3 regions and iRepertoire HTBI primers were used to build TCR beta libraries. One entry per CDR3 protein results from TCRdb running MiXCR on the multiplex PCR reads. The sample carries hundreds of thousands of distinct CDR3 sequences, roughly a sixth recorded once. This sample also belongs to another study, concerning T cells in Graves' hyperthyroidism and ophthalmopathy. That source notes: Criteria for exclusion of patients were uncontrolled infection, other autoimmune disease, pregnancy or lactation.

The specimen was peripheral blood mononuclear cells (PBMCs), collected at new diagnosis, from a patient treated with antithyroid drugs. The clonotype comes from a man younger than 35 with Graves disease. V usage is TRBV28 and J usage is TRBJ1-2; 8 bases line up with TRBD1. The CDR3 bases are TGTGCCAGCAGTTCAGGACAGGGAATGGGCTACACCTTC. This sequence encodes CASSSGQGMGYTF.